This T cell receptor (beta chain) came from a study of T cell responses to AZD1222 COVID-19 vaccine. This CDR3 region has 10 residues. The germline CDR1 and CDR2 sequences are SGDLS and YYNGEE. On this clone: The junction differs from germline at one of its ends, possibly a read error.

Measured with immunoSEQ multiplex PCR; TCRdb has only the in-frame clones, and not every one. Seen here are 95,000 to 150,000 clones, 80% to 90% observed once, and the top ten hold 3.1%. This receptor was obtained from an adult in good health. This sequence joins TRBV9 and TRBJ1-1; tentative D call: TRBD1 (6 bases). This material consisted of peripheral blood, taken on day 0 of AZD1222 vaccination. The CDR3, as DNA: TGTGCCAGCAGCCCCCGCCGGCAGGGGTTT. Amino acids: CASSPRRQGF.